This T cell receptor beta chain was recorded in a study of CD8 T cells in Susac syndrome. V lost 6 bases, J lost 9 bases, and 12 bases stayed unmatched. The CDR3 extends over 14 amino acids. CDR1 and CDR2 (germline): SQVTM, ANQGSEA. The authors reverse transcribed roughly 0.45 to 1 ug RNA with random hexamers. The authors amplified TCR beta CDR3 across 54 Vbeta and 13 Jbeta using immunoSEQ multiplex PCR. MiXCR was run by TCRdb on the immunoSEQ multiplex PCR reads, yielding one entry per CDR3 protein. The top ten clones hold approximately 0.098% of a sample with some 180,000 distinct CDR3 sequences, about 95% of them seen once. Bulk CD8+ and CD4+ cells came from magnetic negative isolation; CD8+ TEMRA by FACS.

Sequenced sample: CD4+ T cells from PBMCs. This clonotype was sampled from a human donor in good health. The rearrangement links TRBV29-1 to TRBJ1-5, with 9 bases identical to TRBD1. CDR3 protein: CSVLPGTGNGPQHF. CDR3 nucleotides: TGCAGCGTCCTCCCCGGGACAGGGAACGGGCCCCAGCATTTT.